Given below is one TCR beta chain in context. V lost 1 base and J lost 4, with 17 bases in between. This CDR3 is built from 17 residues. Per germline, CDR1 LGHNA and CDR2 YNFKEQ. Only in-frame clones appear in the TCRdb table, and some are missing; sequencing was by immunoSEQ multiplex PCR. This sample carries 23,000 or so clones, approximately 90% of them seen once, and the ten largest clones take under 20%. This sample is drawn from a study of blood T cell repertoires in COVID-19. This chain connects TRBV4-2 to TRBJ1-5; no clear D. This clonotype originated in a human donor in a cohort sampled during active COVID-19. The sequenced material came from peripheral blood. CDR3 in amino acids: CASSQGVTSGGNQPQHF. CDR3 DNA sequence: TGTGCCAGCAGCCAAGGAGTTACGTCAGGTGGTAATCAGCCCCAGCATTTT.